The 14 T cell receptor beta chains reported below all come from one sample, sequenced in a study of blood T cells in healthy people across ages (dated by TCRdb to 2014 to 2015). Preparation of the library involved 5' RACE. The instrument given in TCRdb is Illumina HiSeq 2500. A second PCR of about 7 to 12 cycles was run with a J-beta primer mix and a sample-barcoded 5' primer. The public reads were reanalyzed by TCRdb: fastp trimming at Q25, MiXCR alignment, in-frame beta chains only. Every entry covers one CDR3 protein and lists the most common genes and DNA from its rows. The sample table records about 1.4 million distinct CDR3 sequences; around 55% of these occur just once. The top ten clones comprise about 6.3% of the sample. Sequenced: blood. These receptors were taken from a man younger than 35 in good health.

CDR3 DNA: TGCAGTGCCGTAGCGGCGGTGCTGATCGAGACCCAGTACTTC. It encodes CSAVAAVLIETQYF. The chain recombines TRBV20-1 with TRBJ2-5; D may be TRBD2 (6 bases). CDR1 DFQATT and CDR2 SNEGSKA come from the germline V gene (reference sequence). The CDR3 loop spans 14 amino acids. V was shortened by 6 bases and J by 5 bases, with 19 bases between the two germline ends.

This rearrangement joins TRBV7-6 to TRBJ2-1; maybe TRBD2 (6 bases). Germline values: CDR1 SGHVS, CDR2 FNYEAQ. V was clipped by 4 bases and J by 6 bases, with 16 bases between them. The CDR3 has 15 residues. CDR3 protein: CASSSEQRAGNEQFF. In DNA, the CDR3 is TGTGCCAGCAGCTCCGAGCAGCGAGCGGGCAATGAGCAGTTCTTC.

The rearrangement links TRBV20-1 to TRBJ1-1, with TRBD1 matching over 8 bases. In germline, CDR1 is DFQATT, CDR2 SNEGSKA (reference sequence). The ends lost 1 base at V and 7 bases at J; junction bases unmatched: 5. The CDR3 totals 13 residues. CDR3 sequence reads: CSARGGQGYEAFF. As DNA, the CDR3 is TGCAGTGCTAGAGGCGGACAGGGATATGAAGCTTTCTTT.

The V gene is TRBV20-1, the J gene TRBJ2-4; 9 bases fit TRBD2. The DNA matches TRBJ2-7 better at its end, which makes the J call doubtful. Germline values: CDR1 DFQATT, CDR2 SNEGSKA (reference sequence). This CDR3 region has 13 residues. This chain's CDR3 is CSAPTSGLYEQYF. DNA for the CDR3: TGCAGTGCGCCGACTAGCGGACTCTACGAGCAGTACTTC.

This clonotype has only a few counts. This chain connects TRBV7-9 to TRBJ1-1, with TRBD1 identical over 9 bases. Germline V CDR1 and CDR2: SEHNR, FQNEAQ (reference sequence). The CDR3 consists of 15 residues. The J segment lost 5 bases and the V segment lost 5 bases, leaving 9 bases of the junction unmatched. CDR3 protein: CASSAHRGPGTEAFF. CDR3 bases: TGTGCCAGCAGCGCCCACAGGGGGCCAGGAACTGAAGCTTTCTTT.

This chain joins TRBV6-5 and TRBJ2-1; 9 bases fit TRBD2. The CDR3 runs to 16 residues. The V gene end was trimmed by 2 bases and the J gene end by 8 bases; junction bases not matched to a gene: 10. The germline V gene encodes CDR1 MNHEY and CDR2 SVGAGI. DNA of the CDR3: TGTGCCAGCAGTTACCTCGGCGGGAGGGCCTGGCATGAGCAGTTCTTC. Translation gives CASSYLGGRAWHEQFF.

The rearrangement uses TRBV7-2 and TRBJ2-7; 16 positions agree with TRBD2. Germline trimming cut 5 bases from V and 0 bases from J; bases unmatched to any gene: 10. This CDR3 comprises 19 residues. Per germline, CDR1 SGHTA and CDR2 FQGNSA. CDR3 in amino acids: CASSAIPGLAGGSSYEQYF. Written as DNA, the CDR3 is TGTGCCAGCAGCGCCATACCGGGACTAGCGGGGGGGAGCTCCTACGAGCAGTACTTC.

The chain has TRBV4-1 and TRBJ2-3; TRBD2 matches 11 bases. This CDR3 has 17 residues. The V and J ends lost 3 bases and 4 bases, in that order; junction bases with no gene match: 9. Germline V gives CDR1 MGHRA, CDR2 YSYEKL. CDR3 bases: TGCGCCAGCAGCCAGACGGAGACTAGCGGGGAGTCAGATACGCAGTATTTT. Translation gives CASSQTETSGESDTQYF.

The chain is built from TRBV27 and TRBJ2-1; 11 nucleotides match TRBD2. Per the germline V gene, CDR1 is MNHEY and CDR2 is SMNVEV (reference sequence). The CDR3 has 16 residues. With V trimmed by 5 bases and J by 6 bases, 9 bases remained unmatched. The CDR3 protein is CASSPLLAGVVNEQFF. CDR3 coding DNA: TGTGCCAGCAGTCCTCTACTAGCGGGAGTTGTCAATGAGCAGTTCTTC.

This clonotype was picked up a small number of times. The DNA for the CDR3 is TGCGCCAGCAGCCAAGATATAGGACAGGGAAGGGTTGGCTACACCTTC. Translated, it gives CASSQDIGQGRVGYTF. This chain connects TRBV4-1 to TRBJ1-2, with 8 bases identical to TRBD1. The germline V gene has CDR1 MGHRA and CDR2 YSYEKL. J was trimmed by 7 bases and V by 0 bases; bases with no gene match: 10. The length of the CDR3 is 16 residues.

This clonotype was detected many times. The rearrangement uses TRBV29-1 and TRBJ2-1, with 9 positions matching TRBD1. The assigned J gene may be wrong: the sequence end matches TRBJ2-7 better. Germline V gene data show CDR1 as SQVTM and CDR2 as ANQGSEA. The CDR3 contains 14 residues. DNA of the CDR3: TGCAGCGCCAACCGGGACAGGGCAATTTGCGAGCAGTACTTC. As protein: CSANRDRAICEQYF.

The J gene is TRBJ2-3, the V gene TRBV4-1; D is unclear. The CDR3 loop spans 12 amino acids. V shed 5 bases and J shed 7 bases, with 10 bases lying between them. The germline V gene encodes CDR1 MGHRA and CDR2 YSYEKL. For the CDR3, the DNA is TGCGCCAGCAGCGCCCCGCGAAATACGCAGTATTTT. Translated: CASSAPRNTQYF.

This clonotype was observed many times. This chain uses TRBV4-3 with TRBJ2-3; maybe TRBD2 (5 bases). Germline values: CDR1 LGHNA, CDR2 YSLEER. The CDR3 sequence is 16 residues long. Trimming stripped 4 bases from V and 2 bases from J, with 16 bases between. CDR3 protein: CASSPGERATTDTQYF. CDR3 coding DNA: TGCGCCAGCAGCCCCGGGGAAAGGGCCACCACAGATACGCAGTATTTT.

This chain joins TRBV10-3 and TRBJ2-2, with TRBD1 identical over 12 bases. The CDR3 totals 16 residues. Germline CDR1 reads ENHRY; CDR2 reads SYGVKD. V was clipped by 7 bases and J by 5 bases; unmatched bases: 8. The CDR3 coding sequence is TGTGCCATCACCCCGGGACAGGGGGCTGGTACCGGGGAGCTGTTTTTT. Protein product: CAITPGQGAGTGELFF.